Below are 27 T cell receptor beta chains sequenced from a single sample in a study of regulatory T cells in long-lasting Graves disease. The time point: persistent/refractory GD, antithyroid drugs over 5 years with positive TRAb. Isolated PBMC RNA provided the starting material for the TCR library. Sequencing libraries for TCR beta were prepared with iRepertoire HTBI primers and Arm-PCR of CDR3 regions. TCRdb reprocessed the multiplex PCR reads with MiXCR, giving one entry per CDR3 protein. The top ten hold approximately 27% of the sample, which has under 450,000 distinct CDR3 sequences, about 23% seen once. This sample comprised peripheral blood mononuclear cells (PBMCs), obtained when the disease was refractory, from a patient treated with antithyroid drugs. These receptors were collected from a middle-aged woman with Graves disease.

This clonotype was seen ten or more times. The chain links TRBV28 to TRBJ2-5; 10 nucleotides agree with TRBD1. Germline V gene sequence: CDR1 MDHEN, CDR2 SYDVKM. Trimming removed 8 bases from V and 5 bases from J; junction bases left unmatched: 5. The CDR3 totals 13 residues. This CDR3 reads CASGTGALETQYF. The DNA of the CDR3 is TGTGCCAGCGGGACAGGGGCTTTGGAGACCCAGTACTTC.

This clonotype was counted many times. This chain uses TRBV2 with TRBJ2-5; TRBD2 matches 8 bases. CDR3 size: 14 residues. Germline trimming cut 3 bases from V and 4 bases from J; bases unmatched to any gene: 4. From germline, CDR1 is SNHLY and CDR2 FYNNEI. The CDR3 coding sequence is TGTGCCAGCAGTGACAGCGGGAGAGGAGAGACCCAGTACTTC. It yields the protein CASSDSGRGETQYF.

This clonotype was picked up many times. The J gene is TRBJ1-2, the V gene TRBV6-5, with D perhaps TRBD1 (6 bases). The V gene's germline CDR1 is MNHEY and CDR2 SVGAGI. V lost 0 bases and J 1 base, leaving 12 bases between the germline ends. The CDR3 covers 16 residues. Written as DNA, the CDR3 is TGTGCCAGCAGTTACTCGAGGGGGGATCTTAACTATGGCTACACCTTC. Translation: CASSYSRGDLNYGYTF.

This clonotype appeared many times. The chain is built from TRBV2 and TRBJ2-1; TRBD2 matches at 7 bases. The V gene end was trimmed by 10 bases and the J gene end by 1 base; junction bases not matched to a gene: 4. The CDR3 covers 13 residues. Germline CDR1 reads SNHLY; CDR2 reads FYNNEI. The CDR3 nucleotides read TGTGCCACAAGCGGGGAATCCTACAATGAGCAGTTCTTC. Amino acids: CATSGESYNEQFF.

The V call is TRBV27, the J call TRBJ2-7; possibly TRBD1 or TRBD2 for D (6 bases each). Germline V gene data show CDR1 as MNHEY and CDR2 as SMNVEV (reference sequence). The CDR3 totals 15 residues. The ends were cut back, 6 bases at V and 1 base at J, with 16 bases in the middle. The CDR3 DNA reads as TGTGCCAGCAGCCCTTCCAGGGGAGGATCCTACGAGCAGTACTTC. Translation: CASSPSRGGSYEQYF.

This sequence joins TRBV7-2 and TRBJ2-2, with D perhaps given as TRBD1 or TRBD2 (5 bases each). The CDR3 spans 15 residues. Per germline, CDR1 SGHTA and CDR2 FQGNSA. V was shortened by 0 bases and J by 6 bases, with 11 bases between the two germline ends. The CDR3 here is CASSLAPWGPGELFF. The CDR3 nucleotides read TGTGCCAGCAGCTTAGCGCCATGGGGACCCGGGGAGCTGTTTTTT.

At least ten counts were recorded for this clonotype. The chain recombines TRBV27 with TRBJ1-6; no firm D call. Trimming cost V 0 bases and J 6 bases, with 9 bases left between them. The CDR3 length is 15 residues. The germline gives CDR1 MNHEY, CDR2 SMNVEV (reference sequence). This chain's CDR3 is CASSLSIPINSPLHF. CDR3 sequence (DNA): TGTGCCAGCAGTTTATCGATTCCCATTAATTCACCCCTCCACTTT.

This clonotype turned up a few times. J is TRBJ2-7 and V is TRBV20-1; D may be TRBD1 or TRBD2 (5 bases each). From germline, CDR1 is DFQATT and CDR2 SNEGSKA (reference sequence). The V end lost 6 bases, the J end lost 4 bases, and 19 bases lay between the germline ends. The CDR3 has 14 amino acids. The DNA for the CDR3 is TGCAGTGCCGACCCACGCCGGGGCCAATACGAGCAGTACTTC. Its protein product is CSADPRRGQYEQYF.

This clonotype was recorded a few times. This chain uses TRBV13 with TRBJ1-4; no reliable D call. The CDR3 consists of 15 residues. Trimming left V 4 bases short and J 3 bases short, with 12 bases between. The germline V gene has CDR1 PRHDT and CDR2 FYEKMQ (reference sequence). The CDR3 nucleotides are TGTGCCAGCAGCTCGCGACCGAAGGCTAATGAAAAACTGTTTTTT. Its protein is CASSSRPKANEKLFF.

The chain combines TRBV19 with TRBJ1-4; the D is unclear. This CDR3 comprises 15 residues. Trimming cost V 6 bases and J 0 bases, with 11 bases left between them. Germline V gene data show CDR1 as LNHDA and CDR2 as SQIVND (reference sequence). In DNA, the CDR3 is TGTGCCAGTAGGAAGGCAGTTGCAACTAATGAAAAACTGTTTTTT. Translated, it gives CASRKAVATNEKLFF.

This chain uses TRBV28 with TRBJ2-3, with TRBD1 as a possible D gene (5 bases). CDR3 size: 14 residues. Trimming left V 8 bases short and J 0 bases short, with 12 bases between. Germline V CDR1 and CDR2: MDHEN, SYDVKM. The CDR3 region has the DNA TGTGCCAGCCTAGGGGTAACTAGCACAGATACGCAGTATTTT. Encoded protein: CASLGVTSTDTQYF.

The V and J genes are TRBV6-1 and TRBJ2-7; 9 nucleotides line up with TRBD1. This CDR3 region has 18 residues. V gave up 6 bases and J gave up 0 bases; unmatched junction bases: 15. Germline values: CDR1 MNHNS, CDR2 SASEGT. The CDR3 DNA follows: TGTGCCAGCAGATCTCCCGGGACAGGGAAAAATAGCTCCTACGAGCAGTACTTC. Translated, it gives CASRSPGTGKNSSYEQYF.

This clonotype was detected many times. CDR3 in amino acids: CASIRQTGELFF. The CDR3 nucleotides read TGTGCCAGCATACGACAGACCGGGGAGCTGTTTTTT. The chain has TRBV2 and TRBJ2-2, with D maybe TRBD1 (5 bases). The CDR3 extends over 12 amino acids. V dropped 7 bases and J dropped 5 bases, with 8 bases sitting between them. The V gene's germline CDR1 is SNHLY and CDR2 FYNNEI.

This clonotype appeared many times. The genes are TRBV28 and TRBJ2-5, with D perhaps TRBD1 (6 bases). CDR1 and CDR2 (germline): MDHEN, SYDVKM. This CDR3 is built from 18 residues. V was pared by 7 bases and J by 1 base, with 25 bases between. Here the CDR3 DNA reads TGTGCCAGCACCTTCCAGGGGAGTTTTCCCACAATCCAAGAGACCCAGTACTTC. The encoded protein is CASTFQGSFPTIQETQYF.

This clonotype was counted many times. The rearrangement uses TRBV20-1 and TRBJ2-7; D is uncertain. The V and J ends lost 4 bases and 2 bases respectively, with 12 bases between them. CDR3 length equals 13 residues. From germline, CDR1 is DFQATT and CDR2 SNEGSKA (reference sequence). The CDR3 loop reads CSAKAGGPYEQYF. The DNA of the CDR3 is TGCAGTGCTAAGGCCGGCGGACCCTACGAGCAGTACTTC.

The V gene is TRBV4-1, the J gene TRBJ2-7; D unclear. Trimming shortened V by 4 bases and J by 2 bases, and 9 bases separated the two germline ends. This CDR3 comprises 13 residues. Germline V gene lookup returns CDR1 MGHRA and CDR2 YSYEKL. The CDR3 DNA is TGCGCCAGCAGCCCACTTGCTACCTACGAGCAGTACTTC. Its protein product is CASSPLATYEQYF.

At least ten counts were recorded for this clonotype. The gene calls are TRBV28 and TRBJ1-1; D is unclear. The germline V and J ends were trimmed by 5 bases and 3 bases, with 1 base remaining between them. This CDR3 is 10 amino acids long. Germline loops: CDR1 MDHEN, CDR2 SYDVKM. In nucleotides, the CDR3 is TGTGCCAGCAGTGACACTGAAGCTTTCTTT. Its protein is CASSDTEAFF.

There are a few counts of this clonotype. A clone one base away is much larger, so this may be a read error. The chain employs TRBV20-1 and TRBJ2-7; D gene ambiguous. The CDR3 runs to 12 residues. Germline values: CDR1 DFQATT, CDR2 SNEGSKA (reference sequence). Trimming pared 3 bases from V and 1 base from J, leaving 7 bases between. Here the CDR3 DNA reads TGCAGTGCTAGTGTCGGTTCCTACGAGCAGTACTTC. This translates into CSASVGSYEQYF.

This rearrangement joins TRBV7-8 to TRBJ2-2, with 9 bases identical to TRBD2. This CDR3 comprises 14 residues. V lost 5 bases and J lost 5; bases outside the gene matches: 3. The V gene's germline CDR1 is SGHVS and CDR2 FQNEAQ. CDR3 coding DNA: TGTGCCAGCAGCATTAGCGGGAGAACCGGGGAGCTGTTTTTT. This encodes CASSISGRTGELFF.

This clonotype was counted ten times or more. V gene TRBV28 combines with J gene TRBJ1-5; D might be TRBD1 (5 bases). The germline V and J ends were trimmed by 3 bases and 7 bases, with 13 bases remaining between them. The CDR3 spans 14 residues. In germline, CDR1 is MDHEN, CDR2 SYDVKM. The CDR3 coding sequence is TGTGCCAGCAGTTTCCTAACGGGGGGACAGCCCCAGCATTTT. Protein: CASSFLTGGQPQHF.

This clonotype was seen many times. The chain joins TRBV2 to TRBJ1-5; D unresolved. The ends were cut back, 3 bases at V and 4 bases at J, with 7 bases in the middle. Germline CDR1 reads SNHLY; CDR2 reads FYNNEI. This CDR3 is built from 13 residues. Here the CDR3 DNA reads TGTGCCAGCAGTGAGTTTTTGAATCAGCCCCAGCATTTT. Translation: CASSEFLNQPQHF. Filled out from reference TRBV2 and TRBJ1-5, the complete variable domain reads EPEVTQTPSHQVTQMGQEVILRCVPISNHLYFYWYRQILGQKVEFLVSFYNNEISEKSEIFDDQFSVERPDGSNFTLKIRSTKLEDSAMYFCASSEFLNQPQHFGDGTRLSIL.

This clonotype was seen ten or more times. The V gene is TRBV5-6, the J gene TRBJ2-7; 10 bases agree with TRBD1. The junction had 9 bases not matched to a gene; V was cut back by 4 bases and J by 2 bases. Germline V gene sequence: CDR1 SGHDT, CDR2 YYEEEE. This CDR3 spans 16 amino acids. The DNA of the CDR3 is TGTGCCAGCAGCCCGACGGGGGACAGGGGTGCCTACGAGCAGTACTTC. It specifies CASSPTGDRGAYEQYF.

This chain joins TRBV14 and TRBJ2-5; D remains unclear. This CDR3 comprises 13 residues. With 5 bases removed from V and 7 bases from J, the gap between germline ends came to 14 bases. Per germline, CDR1 SGHDN and CDR2 FVKESK. The CDR3 here is CASSETPLSTQYF. In DNA form, the CDR3 reads TGTGCCAGCAGCGAAACCCCATTGTCGACCCAGTACTTC. The full variable domain, with the rest looked up from reference TRBV14 and TRBJ2-5, is EAGVTQFPSHSVIEKGQTVTLRCDPISGHDNLYWYRRVMGKEIKFLLHFVKESKQDESGMPNNRFLAERTGGTYSTLKVQPAELEDSGVYFCASSETPLSTQYFGPGTRLLVL.

This clonotype was counted many times. The chain couples TRBV11-2 to TRBJ2-7; 13 bases map to TRBD2. This CDR3 has 14 residues. Trimming removed 7 bases from V and 7 bases from J; junction bases left unmatched: 7. Germline V CDR1 and CDR2: SGHAT, FQNNGV. The CDR3 DNA sequence: TGTGCCAGCACTCCCGGGACTAGCGGGATTGAGCAGTACTTC. Translation gives CASTPGTSGIEQYF.

This clonotype has at least ten counts. The chain has TRBV27 and TRBJ1-4, with D perhaps matching TRBD1 (6 bases). CDR1 is MNHEY and CDR2 is SMNVEV in the germline V gene (reference sequence). Trimming pared 3 bases from V and 7 bases from J, leaving 12 bases between. The CDR3 runs 14 residues. The chain's CDR3 is CASSFRGGGEKLFF. CDR3 nucleotides: TGTGCCAGCAGTTTCAGGGGTGGGGGTGAAAAACTGTTTTTT.

The chain carries TRBV6-1 and TRBJ2-3; D gene ambiguous. Looked up from germline, CDR1 is MNHNS and CDR2 is SASEGT. The CDR3 has 15 amino acids. V lost 4 bases to trimming and J lost 2 bases, with 13 bases between them. The CDR3 nucleotides are TGTGCCAGCAGTGTTGGCATGGGAAACACAGATACGCAGTATTTT. Translated, it gives CASSVGMGNTDTQYF.

This clonotype was seen many times. The rearrangement links TRBV11-2 to TRBJ2-7; possible D gene TRBD2, 6 bases. Germline assignment: CDR1 SGHAT and CDR2 FQNNGV. Trimming took off 6 bases at V and 3 bases at J, with 18 bases between the two ends. The CDR3 length is 15 residues. The chain's CDR3 is CASSYLGLELYEQYF. CDR3 sequence (DNA): TGTGCCAGCAGTTATCTGGGACTGGAGCTCTACGAGCAGTACTTC.